The next 11 T cell receptor beta chains were all read from a single sample in a study of T cells in Graves' hyperthyroidism and ophthalmopathy. Template material for amplifying TCR beta CDR3 regions consisted of RNA transcripts. HTBI primers were the set used in a first-round RT-PCR of the TCR CDR3. Using its own MiXCR run on the multiplex PCR reads, TCRdb lists one record per CDR3 protein. Of a few hundred thousand distinct CDR3 sequences listed, 13% to 15% were seen once; the top ten hold under 35%. The sequenced material came from blood. These receptors all come from a woman aged 50 to 60 with Graves' hyperthyroidism that later progressed to Graves' ophthalmopathy.

This rearrangement joins TRBV28 to TRBJ2-7; perhaps TRBD1 as D (6 bases). V lost 3 bases and J 5 bases, leaving 14 bases between the germline ends. The CDR3 totals 14 residues. Germline values: CDR1 MDHEN, CDR2 SYDVKM. CDR3 sequence: CASSLAGRGNEQYF. The CDR3, as DNA: TGTGCCAGCAGTTTGGCGGGCAGGGGAAACGAGCAGTACTTC.

The V call is TRBV29-1, the J call TRBJ2-1; TRBD2 aligns across 14 bases. Unmatched junction bases numbered 10, after V lost 3 bases and J lost 0 bases. Germline V lookup: CDR1 SQVTM, CDR2 ANQGSEA. The CDR3 consists of 19 residues. The CDR3 loop reads CSVEYGQGLAGASYNEQFF. CDR3 in DNA: TGCAGCGTTGAGTATGGGCAGGGACTAGCGGGGGCCTCCTACAATGAGCAGTTCTTC.

This clonotype showed up just a few times. The genes are TRBV10-3 and TRBJ2-1; tentative D call: TRBD1 (6 bases). This CDR3 region has 13 residues. V dropped 3 bases and J dropped 10 bases, with 13 bases sitting between them. CDR1 is ENHRY, CDR2 SYGVKD, per germline. The CDR3 protein is CAISDRTRGEQFF. CDR3 sequence (DNA): TGTGCCATCAGTGACCGTACCAGGGGAGAGCAGTTCTTC.

This clonotype was seen ten or more times. V is TRBV20-1 and J is TRBJ2-7, with D hard to call. The CDR3 length is 13 residues. Deletions cut 1 base from V and 2 bases from J, with 9 bases between. Germline V gene sequence: CDR1 DFQATT, CDR2 SNEGSKA (reference sequence). CDR3 loop: CSARASSPYEQYF. DNA for the CDR3: TGCAGTGCTAGAGCCTCCTCTCCCTACGAGCAGTACTTC.

This clonotype was seen many times. V is TRBV7-9 and J is TRBJ2-1; 12 bases align to TRBD2. Germline V gene lookup returns CDR1 SEHNR and CDR2 FQNEAQ (reference sequence). V lost 5 bases, J lost 8 bases, and 7 bases stayed unmatched. This CDR3 has 15 amino acids. The CDR3 DNA reads as TGTGCCAGCAGCGCGACTAGCGGGAGTCTGGATGAGCAGTTCTTC. Translating it yields CASSATSGSLDEQFF.

This rearrangement joins TRBV19 to TRBJ2-1; 11 bases line up with TRBD2. This CDR3 region has 18 residues. V gave up 3 bases and J gave up 2 bases; unmatched junction bases: 9. Per the germline V gene, CDR1 is LNHDA and CDR2 is SQIVND (reference sequence). CDR3 DNA sequence: TGTGCCAGTAGTATCTCCACGGGACTAGCGGCCGCCTACAATGAGCAGTTCTTC. Its protein is CASSISTGLAAAYNEQFF.

This clonotype came up many times. V is TRBV2 and J is TRBJ2-5, with D unresolved. The CDR3 length is 11 residues. With 1 base removed from V and 5 bases from J, the gap between germline ends came to 2 bases. CDR1 is SNHLY and CDR2 is FYNNEI in the germline V gene. CDR3 region: CASSEVETQYF. The DNA for the CDR3 is TGTGCCAGCAGTGAAGTGGAGACCCAGTACTTC.

This clonotype was seen ten or more times. V and J are TRBV7-2 and TRBJ2-5, with 10 bases fitting TRBD2. This CDR3 region has 15 residues. The J segment lost 1 base and the V segment lost 5 bases, leaving 4 bases of the junction unmatched. From germline, CDR1 is SGHTA and CDR2 FQGNSA. The CDR3 region has the DNA TGTGCCAGCAGCCGGGGACTAGCGCTCCAAGAGACCCAGTACTTC. Translating gives CASSRGLALQETQYF.

Many counts were recorded for this clonotype. The rearrangement uses TRBV5-5 and TRBJ2-7; unclear D gene. The germline V gene encodes CDR1 SGHKS and CDR2 YYEKEE (reference sequence). The ends were cut back, 1 base at V and 3 bases at J, with 8 bases in the middle. This CDR3 has 13 amino acids. The CDR3 sequence is CASSLSPDYEQYF. In DNA form, the CDR3 reads TGTGCCAGCAGCTTGAGTCCCGACTACGAGCAGTACTTC. Supplemented by reference TRBV5-5 and TRBJ2-7, the full variable domain reads DAGVTQSPTHLIKTRGQQVTLRCSPISGHKSVSWYQQVLGQGPQFIFQYYEKEERGRGNFPDRFSARQFPNYSSELNVNALLLGDSALYLCASSLSPDYEQYFGPGTRLTVT.

Remarks on this clonotype: One base away lies a much larger clone, so this may be a sequencing read error. Without the conserved terminal phenylalanine or tryptophan, this CDR3 likely stems from a read error. This chain uses TRBV20-1 with TRBJ2-7; no clear D gene. The V gene's germline CDR1 is DFQATT and CDR2 SNEGSKA (reference sequence). The CDR3 is 14 amino acids. V lost 3 bases, J lost 0 bases, and 12 bases lay in between. CDR3 protein: CSASIRAPSYEQYY. CDR3 nucleotides: TGCAGTGCTAGTATCCGGGCCCCCTCCTACGAGCAGTACTAC.

This clonotype occurred many times. The rearrangement links TRBV2 to TRBJ1-1; no firm D call. The V gene's germline CDR1 is SNHLY and CDR2 FYNNEI. The CDR3 loop spans 13 amino acids. Between the trimmed V and J ends, which lost 4 bases and 2 bases, there was a span of 8 bases. CDR3 bases: TGTGCCAGCAGTGCTGACACCAACACTGAAGCTTTCTTT. This encodes CASSADTNTEAFF.